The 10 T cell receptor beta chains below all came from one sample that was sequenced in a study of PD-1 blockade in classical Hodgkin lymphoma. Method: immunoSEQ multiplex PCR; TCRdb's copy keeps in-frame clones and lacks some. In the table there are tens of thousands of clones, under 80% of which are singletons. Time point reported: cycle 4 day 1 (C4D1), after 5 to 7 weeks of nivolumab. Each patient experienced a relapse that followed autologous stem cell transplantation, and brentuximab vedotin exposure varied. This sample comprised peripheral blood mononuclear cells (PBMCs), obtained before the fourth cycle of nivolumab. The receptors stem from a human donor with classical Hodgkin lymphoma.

CDR3 sequence: CASSVLGTGTDTQYF. CDR3 sequence (DNA): TGTGCCAGCAGTGTCTTGGGGACGGGCACAGATACGCAGTATTTT. The V gene is TRBV2, the J gene TRBJ2-3; TRBD1 or TRBD2 may be the D gene (5 bases each). The V end was cut by 4 bases, the J end by 1 base, with 12 bases between. CDR3 length: 15 amino acids. Per the germline V gene, CDR1 is SNHLY and CDR2 is FYNNEI.

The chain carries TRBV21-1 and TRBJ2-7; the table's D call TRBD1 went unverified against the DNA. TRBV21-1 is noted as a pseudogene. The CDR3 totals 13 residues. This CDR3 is CASSSISGSEQYF. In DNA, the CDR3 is TGTGCCAGCAGCTCAATATCAGGGTCCGAGCAGTACTTC.

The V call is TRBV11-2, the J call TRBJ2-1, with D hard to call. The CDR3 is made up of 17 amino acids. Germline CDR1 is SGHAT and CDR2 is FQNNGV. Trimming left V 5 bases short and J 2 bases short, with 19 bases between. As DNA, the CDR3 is TGTGCCAGCAGCCGTGCGTTCCTCGGACGGGCCTACAATGAGCAGTTCTTC. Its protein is CASSRAFLGRAYNEQFF.

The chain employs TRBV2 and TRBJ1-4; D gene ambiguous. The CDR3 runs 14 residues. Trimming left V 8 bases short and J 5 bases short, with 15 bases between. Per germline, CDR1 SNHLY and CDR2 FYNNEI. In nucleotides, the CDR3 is TGTGCCAGCGCGAAAGAAAGATCGAATGAAAAACTGTTTTTT. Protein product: CASAKERSNEKLFF.

CDR3 loop: CASSKSAWGRSGGYTF. CDR3 nucleotides: TGTGCCAGCAGCAAAAGCGCTTGGGGGCGCAGTGGCGGCTACACCTTC. This chain links TRBV5-4 with TRBJ1-2; D possibly corresponds to TRBD1 (6 bases). Per germline, CDR1 SGHNT and CDR2 YYREEE (reference sequence). V lost 4 bases and J lost 8, with 24 bases in between. CDR3 size: 16 residues.

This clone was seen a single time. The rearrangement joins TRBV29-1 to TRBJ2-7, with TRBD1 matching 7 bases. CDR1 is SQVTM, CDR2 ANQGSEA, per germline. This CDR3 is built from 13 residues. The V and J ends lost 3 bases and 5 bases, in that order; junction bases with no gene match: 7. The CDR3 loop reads CSVEGQPPHEQYF. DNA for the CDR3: TGCAGCGTTGAGGGACAGCCACCCCACGAGCAGTACTTC.

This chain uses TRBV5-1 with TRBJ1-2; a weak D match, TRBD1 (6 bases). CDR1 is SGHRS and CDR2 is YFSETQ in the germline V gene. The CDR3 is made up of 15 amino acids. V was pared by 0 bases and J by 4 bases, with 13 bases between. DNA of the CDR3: TGCGCCAGCAGCTTGGACTCCTGGGGGGCCTATGGCTACACCTTC. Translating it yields CASSLDSWGAYGYTF.

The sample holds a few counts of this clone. CDR3 sequence reads: CASLGAGANVLTF. Here the CDR3 DNA reads TGTGCCAGCTTAGGGGCAGGGGCCAACGTCCTGACTTTC. This sequence joins TRBV7-9 and TRBJ2-6; the D gene is possibly TRBD1 (5 bases). This CDR3 has 13 amino acids. Germline values: CDR1 SEHNR, CDR2 FQNEAQ (reference sequence). V was clipped by 8 bases and J by 4 bases, with 9 bases between them.

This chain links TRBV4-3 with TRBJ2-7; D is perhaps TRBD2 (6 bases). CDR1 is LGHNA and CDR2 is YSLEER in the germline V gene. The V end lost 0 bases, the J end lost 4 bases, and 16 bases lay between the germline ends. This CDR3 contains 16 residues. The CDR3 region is CASSQDYGGGSYEQYF. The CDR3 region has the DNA TGCGCCAGCAGCCAAGATTATGGGGGAGGTTCGTACGAGCAGTACTTC.

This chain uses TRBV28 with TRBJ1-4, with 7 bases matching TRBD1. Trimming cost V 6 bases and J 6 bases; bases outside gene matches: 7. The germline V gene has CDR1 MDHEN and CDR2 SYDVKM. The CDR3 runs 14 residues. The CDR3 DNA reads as TGTGCCAGCAGATCAGGGGGGAGAGATGAAAAACTGTTTTTT. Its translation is CASRSGGRDEKLFF.